What follows are 21 T cell receptor beta chains derived from one specimen sequenced in a study of early T cells in non-severe SARS-CoV-2 infection. TCRdb passed the 5' RACE reads through MiXCR, listing each CDR3 protein once. The profile shows roughly 80,000 distinct CDR3 sequences, around 11% of them singletons. Sequencing was performed on whole blood, taken at baseline. The receptors were gathered from an adult who was a healthcare worker with PCR-confirmed SARS-CoV-2 infection or an uninfected control (not recorded which).

This clonotype was recorded at least ten times. The rearrangement joins TRBV19 to TRBJ2-7, with 7 bases lining up with TRBD1. V gave up 3 bases and J gave up 2 bases; unmatched junction bases: 4. CDR3 length: 14 residues. CDR1 is LNHDA and CDR2 is SQIVND in the germline V gene (reference sequence). This chain's CDR3 is CASSMRQGAYEQYF. CDR3 nucleotides: TGTGCCAGTAGTATGAGGCAGGGGGCCTACGAGCAGTACTTC.

This clonotype was seen ten or more times. The V gene is TRBV20-1, the J gene TRBJ2-7; 9 positions agree with TRBD1. J was trimmed by 5 bases and V by 6 bases; bases with no gene match: 8. The length of the CDR3 is 13 residues. Germline values: CDR1 DFQATT, CDR2 SNEGSKA (reference sequence). CDR3 region: CSALTRTGDEQYF. Written as DNA, the CDR3 is TGCAGTGCCCTAACCCGGACAGGGGACGAGCAGTACTTC.

This clonotype was counted a few times. The CDR3 bases are TGTGCCAGCAGCGTTGAACCTATCGGGCCTTACGAGCAGTACTTC. Translating it yields CASSVEPIGPYEQYF. V and J are TRBV9 and TRBJ2-7; D uncertain. Deletions cut 2 bases from V and 4 bases from J, with 16 bases between. This CDR3 region has 15 residues. From germline, CDR1 is SGDLS and CDR2 YYNGEE.

This clonotype was seen repeatedly, ten times or more. This chain connects TRBV10-3 to TRBJ1-2, with 7 bases matching TRBD1. The CDR3 extends over 18 amino acids. The germline CDR1 and CDR2 sequences are ENHRY and SYGVKD. V trimming: 8 bases; J trimming: 0 bases; junction bases outside the gene matches: 18. The CDR3 DNA sequence: TGTGCCATCCGGGACAGAACTAAAGGTGAAAAAGCTAACTATGGCTACACCTTC. Translating gives CAIRDRTKGEKANYGYTF.

The CDR3 reads CASSMGRENGYTF. The DNA for the CDR3 is TGTGCCAGCAGCATGGGACGGGAGAATGGCTACACCTTC. This chain links TRBV7-9 with TRBJ1-2; D is possibly TRBD1 (5 bases). The germline CDR1 and CDR2 sequences are SEHNR and FQNEAQ (reference sequence). V lost 5 bases, J lost 6 bases, and 13 bases lay in between. This CDR3 has 13 residues.

This clonotype has a count of ten or more. This chain connects TRBV10-3 to TRBJ2-7; tentative D call: TRBD1 (5 bases). Germline assignment: CDR1 ENHRY and CDR2 SYGVKD. V lost 6 bases and J 6 bases, leaving 15 bases between the germline ends. CDR3 length: 13 amino acids. Here the CDR3 reads CAISAQGSIEQYF. The CDR3 DNA sequence: TGTGCCATCAGCGCCCAGGGTTCGATCGAGCAGTACTTC.

This clonotype was found many times. The chain has TRBV20-1 and TRBJ2-1; TRBD2 matches at 7 bases. The CDR3 is 15 amino acids. V gave up 3 bases and J gave up 0 bases; unmatched junction bases: 5. Germline CDR1 is DFQATT and CDR2 is SNEGSKA (reference sequence). CDR3 amino acids: CSARVLAISYNEQFF. CDR3 in DNA: TGCAGTGCTAGGGTACTAGCGATCTCCTACAATGAGCAGTTCTTC.

This clonotype occurred many times. The V and J genes are TRBV12-3 or TRBV12-4 and TRBJ2-7; the D call may be TRBD1 or TRBD2 (6 bases each). CDR3 length: 14 amino acids. Deletions cut 2 bases from V and 4 bases from J, with 12 bases between. The CDR3 protein is CASSLSGAGYEQYF. The CDR3 DNA follows: TGTGCCAGCAGTTTATCGGGGGCGGGGTACGAGCAGTACTTC.

The chain is built from TRBV19 and TRBJ2-1, with a possible D match to TRBD1 (6 bases). The CDR3 runs to 16 residues. Germline CDR1 reads LNHDA; CDR2 reads SQIVND (reference sequence). Deletions cut 3 bases from V and 5 bases from J, with 17 bases between. CDR3 DNA sequence: TGTGCCAGTAGTATGTTTCAGGGGAATCGACACAATGAGCAGTTCTTC. It yields the protein CASSMFQGNRHNEQFF.

This sequence joins TRBV29-1 and TRBJ2-3, with D maybe TRBD1 (8 bases). This CDR3 contains 13 residues. Trimming left V 7 bases short and J 5 bases short, with 16 bases between. Germline V gives CDR1 SQVTM, CDR2 ANQGSEA. CDR3 protein: CSARTGGGDTQYF. Written as DNA, the CDR3 is TGCAGCGCTCGAACAGGGGGGGGAGATACGCAGTATTTT.

The table lists this clonotype with many counts. This rearrangement joins TRBV11-3 to TRBJ2-3; D ambiguous. The CDR3 covers 14 residues. V lost 1 base, J lost 0 bases, and 5 bases lay in between. The germline gives CDR1 SGHNT, CDR2 YENEEA. CDR3 in DNA: TGTGCCAGCAGCTTAGGCAGAAGCACAGATACGCAGTATTTT. It is translated as CASSLGRSTDTQYF.

This clonotype was seen a few times. This sequence joins TRBV29-1 and TRBJ2-2, with no clear D. In germline, CDR1 is SQVTM, CDR2 ANQGSEA. The V gene lost 7 bases and the J gene lost 4 bases, with 16 bases spanning the gap. This CDR3 has 14 residues. The CDR3 sequence is CSAMIGRSTGELFF. DNA of the CDR3: TGCAGCGCGATGATCGGTCGGAGCACCGGGGAGCTGTTTTTT.

The rearrangement uses TRBV5-6 and TRBJ2-1; possibly TRBD1 for D (5 bases). The length of the CDR3 is 15 residues. V was shortened by 4 bases and J by 1 base, with 12 bases between the two germline ends. Germline assignment: CDR1 SGHDT and CDR2 YYEEEE. Written as DNA, the CDR3 is TGTGCCAGCAGCACCCGACAGCTTTCCTACAATGAGCAGTTCTTC. Its translation is CASSTRQLSYNEQFF.

This clonotype was observed a few times. This chain connects TRBV2 to TRBJ2-7; no definite D call. Germline CDR1 SNHLY, CDR2 FYNNEI. The CDR3 covers 12 residues. Deletions cut 2 bases from V and 2 bases from J, with 4 bases between. In DNA, the CDR3 is TGTGCCAGCAGTGAAACCCCCTACGAGCAGTACTTC. Encoded protein: CASSETPYEQYF. Variable domain in full (rest from reference TRBV2 and TRBJ2-7): EPEVTQTPSHQVTQMGQEVILRCVPISNHLYFYWYRQILGQKVEFLVSFYNNEISEKSEIFDDQFSVERPDGSNFTLKIRSTKLEDSAMYFCASSETPYEQYFGPGTRLTVT.

The gene calls are TRBV11-3 and TRBJ2-2; D is undetermined. Germline-derived CDR1 and CDR2 are SGHNT and YENEEA. The V end was cut by 5 bases, the J end by 6 bases, with 10 bases between. The CDR3 loop spans 13 amino acids. The CDR3 bases are TGTGCCAGCAGCCCCTTTATGGCCGGGGAGCTGTTTTTT. Amino acids: CASSPFMAGELFF.

This rearrangement joins TRBV6-1 to TRBJ1-6; D gene uncertain. The V and J ends lost 2 bases and 4 bases respectively, with 6 bases between them. The CDR3 has 14 amino acids. The V gene's germline CDR1 is MNHNS and CDR2 SASEGT. In nucleotides, the CDR3 is TGTGCCAGCAGTGAACAGGTTTATAATTCACCCCTCCACTTT. As protein: CASSEQVYNSPLHF.

This clonotype was detected a few times. The chain links TRBV28 to TRBJ2-2; D is possibly TRBD1 (5 bases). The CDR3 sequence is 15 residues long. Germline V gene lookup returns CDR1 MDHEN and CDR2 SYDVKM. Trimming removed 8 bases from V and 3 bases from J, with 16 bases in between. The CDR3 protein is CASLSQGLHTGELFF. The CDR3 DNA reads as TGTGCCAGCTTATCTCAGGGTTTACACACCGGGGAGCTGTTTTTT.

The V gene is TRBV6-5, the J gene TRBJ2-7, with 8 nucleotides matching TRBD1. Germline CDR1 and CDR2: MNHEY and SVGAGI. CDR3 length: 17 residues. V dropped 6 bases and J dropped 3; count of bases not matched to a gene: 16. In DNA, the CDR3 is TGTGCCAGCAGCTACGACGCCACCGGGACAGGACTCTACGAGCAGTACTTC. Translating gives CASSYDATGTGLYEQYF.

This clonotype was detected only a few times. This chain connects TRBV7-9 to TRBJ2-7; D unresolved. V was shortened by 0 bases and J by 7 bases, with 7 bases between the two germline ends. The CDR3 spans 12 residues. The germline CDR1 and CDR2 sequences are SEHNR and FQNEAQ (reference sequence). The CDR3 DNA is TGTGCCAGCAGCTTAGCGGTCCGGGAGCAGTACTTC. Translation gives CASSLAVREQYF.

This clonotype appeared a few times. This chain joins TRBV4-1 and TRBJ1-5; TRBD1 matches 9 bases. Germline assignment: CDR1 MGHRA and CDR2 YSYEKL. After removal of 11 bases from V and 4 bases from J, the junction contained 0 bases not matched to a gene. This CDR3 spans 11 amino acids. The CDR3, as DNA: TGCGCCGGACAGGGGAATCAGCCCCAGCATTTT. It encodes CAGQGNQPQHF.

This clonotype was counted between two and nine times. The V call is TRBV19, the J call TRBJ2-3; D not certain. CDR3 length equals 16 residues. Between the trimmed V and J ends, which lost 3 bases and 1 base, there was a span of 14 bases. The V gene's germline CDR1 is LNHDA and CDR2 SQIVND (reference sequence). CDR3 loop: CASSIPSGTGTDTQYF. CDR3 in DNA: TGTGCCAGTAGTATCCCCAGTGGTACGGGCACAGATACGCAGTATTTT.